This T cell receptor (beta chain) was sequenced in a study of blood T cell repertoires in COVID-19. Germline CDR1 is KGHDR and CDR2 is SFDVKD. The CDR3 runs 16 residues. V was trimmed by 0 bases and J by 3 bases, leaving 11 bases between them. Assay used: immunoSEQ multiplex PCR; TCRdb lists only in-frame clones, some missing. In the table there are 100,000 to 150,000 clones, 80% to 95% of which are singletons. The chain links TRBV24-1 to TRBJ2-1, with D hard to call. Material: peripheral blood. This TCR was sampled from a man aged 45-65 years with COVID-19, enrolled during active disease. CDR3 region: CATSDLGARGYNEQFF. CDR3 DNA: TGTGCCACCAGTGATTTGGGCGCGAGAGGCTACAATGAGCAGTTCTTC.